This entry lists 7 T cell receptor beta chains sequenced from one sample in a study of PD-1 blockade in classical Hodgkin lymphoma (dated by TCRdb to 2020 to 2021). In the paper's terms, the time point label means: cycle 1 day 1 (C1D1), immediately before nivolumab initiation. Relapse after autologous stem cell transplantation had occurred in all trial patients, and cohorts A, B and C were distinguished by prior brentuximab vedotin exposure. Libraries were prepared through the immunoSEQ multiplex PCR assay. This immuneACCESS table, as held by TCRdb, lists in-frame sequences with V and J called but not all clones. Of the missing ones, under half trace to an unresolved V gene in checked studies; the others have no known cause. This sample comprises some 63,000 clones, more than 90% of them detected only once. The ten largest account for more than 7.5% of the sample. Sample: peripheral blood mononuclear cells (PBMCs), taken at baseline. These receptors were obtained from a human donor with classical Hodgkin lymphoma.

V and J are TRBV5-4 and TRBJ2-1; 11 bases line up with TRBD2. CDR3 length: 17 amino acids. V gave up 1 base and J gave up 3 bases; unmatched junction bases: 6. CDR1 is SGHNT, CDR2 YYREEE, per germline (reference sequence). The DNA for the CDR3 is TGTGCCAGCAGCTTGAACTCGGGACTAGCGGTCTACAATGAGCAGTTCTTC. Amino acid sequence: CASSLNSGLAVYNEQFF.

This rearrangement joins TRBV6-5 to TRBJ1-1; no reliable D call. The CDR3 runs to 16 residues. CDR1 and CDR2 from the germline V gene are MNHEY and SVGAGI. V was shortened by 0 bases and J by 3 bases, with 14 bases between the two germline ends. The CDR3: CASSYSPREGYTEAFF. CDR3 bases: TGTGCCAGCAGTTACTCGCCAAGGGAAGGGTACACTGAAGCTTTCTTT.

The CDR3 DNA is TGTGCCAGCAGTTCCCTCGGGGGGGGAGGGACCCAGTACTTC. Translated: CASSSLGGGGTQYF. The V and J genes are TRBV27 and TRBJ2-5, with 8 bases aligning to TRBD2. CDR3 length equals 14 residues. Germline V lookup: CDR1 MNHEY, CDR2 SMNVEV (reference sequence). Trimming removed 4 bases from V and 7 bases from J; junction bases left unmatched: 8.

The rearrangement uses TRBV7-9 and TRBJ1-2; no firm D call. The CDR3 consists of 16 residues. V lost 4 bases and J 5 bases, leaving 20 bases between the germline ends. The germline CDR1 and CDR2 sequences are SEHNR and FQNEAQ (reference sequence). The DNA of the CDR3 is TGTGCCAGCAGCTCCGTGGAGGTCGAGTTTGGATATGGCTACACCTTC. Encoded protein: CASSSVEVEFGYGYTF.

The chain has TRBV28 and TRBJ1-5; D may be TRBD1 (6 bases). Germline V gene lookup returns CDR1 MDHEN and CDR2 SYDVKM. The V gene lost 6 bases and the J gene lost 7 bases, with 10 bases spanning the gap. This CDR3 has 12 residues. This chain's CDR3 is CASRKGGQPQHF. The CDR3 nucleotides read TGTGCCAGCAGGAAGGGGGGACAGCCCCAGCATTTT.

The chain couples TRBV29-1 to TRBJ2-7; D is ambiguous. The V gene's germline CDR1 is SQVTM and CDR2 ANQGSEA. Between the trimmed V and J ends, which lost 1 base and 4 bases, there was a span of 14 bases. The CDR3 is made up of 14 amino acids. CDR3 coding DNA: TGCAGCGTTGAAGTTGTCGGTCGCCATTACGAGCAGTACTTC. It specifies CSVEVVGRHYEQYF.

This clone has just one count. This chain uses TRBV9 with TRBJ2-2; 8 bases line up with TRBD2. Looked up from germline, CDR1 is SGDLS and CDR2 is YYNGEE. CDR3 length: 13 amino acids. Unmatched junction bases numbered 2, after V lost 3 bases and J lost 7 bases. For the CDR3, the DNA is TGTGCCAGCAGCGGCGGGACTAGCGGGGAGCTGTTTTTT. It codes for CASSGGTSGELFF.